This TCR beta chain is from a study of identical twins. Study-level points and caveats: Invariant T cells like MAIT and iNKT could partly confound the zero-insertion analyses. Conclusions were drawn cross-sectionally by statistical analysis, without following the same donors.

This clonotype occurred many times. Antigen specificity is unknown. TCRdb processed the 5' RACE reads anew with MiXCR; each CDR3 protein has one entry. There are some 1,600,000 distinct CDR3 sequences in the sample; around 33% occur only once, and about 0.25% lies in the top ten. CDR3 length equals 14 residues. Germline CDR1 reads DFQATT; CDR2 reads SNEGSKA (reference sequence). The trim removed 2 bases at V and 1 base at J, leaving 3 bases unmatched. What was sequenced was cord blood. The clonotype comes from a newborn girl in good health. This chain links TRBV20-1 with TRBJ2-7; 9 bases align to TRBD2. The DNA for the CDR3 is TGCAGTGCTAGACTAGCGGGGCGTTCCTACGAGCAGTACTTC. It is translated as CSARLAGRSYEQYF.